The rows below give T cell receptor beta chains drawn from one sample of a study of T cell changes during pregnancy in multiple sclerosis. The data were produced by immunoSEQ multiplex PCR, yet TCRdb's version contains in-frame clones alone and is incomplete. The top ten clones hold around 3.5% of a sample with fewer than 130,000 clones, approximately 91% of them seen once. This material consisted of peripheral blood, taken after pregnancy. The origin of the receptors is a female donor with multiple sclerosis, enrolled in a pregnancy study. Both conserved end residues are part of each CDR3. The D gene is left open where the match is weak. Not all rows give a size; the values are once, few, many and, for expanded clones, a class.

clone_size	d_call	v_call	j_call	cdr3_nt	cdr3_aa
-	TRBD1	TRBV4-2	TRBJ1-3	TGTGCCAGCAGCCATCGGGACAGGGGGTCTGGAAACACCATATATTTT	CASSHRDRGSGNTIYF
-	-	TRBV5-6	TRBJ2-7	TGTGCCAGCAGCTTGTGGCTTTCCTACGAGCAGTACTTC	CASSLWLSYEQYF
-	-	TRBV19	TRBJ1-1	TGTGCCAGTAGCCCCAGCGCAAACAGGATTTCGCCGAACACTGAAGCTTTCTTT	CASSPSANRISPNTEAFF
-	-	TRBV21-1	TRBJ2-7	TGTGCCAGCAGCAAACTAGACCTCTCCTCCCTTTACGAGCAGTACTTC	CASSKLDLSSLYEQYF
-	TRBD1	TRBV30	TRBJ1-3	TGTGCCTGGACCTTGGACAGGGGCATAAACACCATATATTTT	CAWTLDRGINTIYF
-	TRBD1	TRBV7-2	TRBJ2-6	TGTGCCAGCAGCTACAGGGGAAGTGGGGCCAACGTCCTGACTTTC	CASSYRGSGANVLTF
-	TRBD1	TRBV5-8	TRBJ1-5	TGTGCCAGCAGCGGGACAGGGACTAGCAATCAGCCCCAGCATTTT	CASSGTGTSNQPQHF
-	-	TRBV6-5	TRBJ1-6	TGTGCCAGCAGTTACTCCCCAATTTCACCCCTCCACTTT	CASSYSPISPLHF
-	-	TRBV28	TRBJ1-3	TGTGCCAGCAGCCCCGAAGCCCCTGGAAACACCATATATTTT	CASSPEAPGNTIYF
-	TRBD2	TRBV11-1	TRBJ2-1	TGTGCCAGCAGCTTAGTAGCGGGGGGGTCTAACAATGAGCAGTTCTTC	CASSLVAGGSNNEQFF
-	-	TRBV6-5	TRBJ1-2	TGTGCCAGCAGTTACGGTCGGGGTAGCTATGGCTACACCTTC	CASSYGRGSYGYTF
-	TRBD2	TRBV7-8	TRBJ2-1	TGTGCCAGCAGCTTACCCCGGACTCGCGGGAGTTACAATGAGCAGTTCTTC	CASSLPRTRGSYNEQFF
once	TRBD2	TRBV5-1	TRBJ2-7	TGCGCCAGCAGCGCCACGACTAGCGGGGGAAGCTACGAGCAGTACTTC	CASSATTSGGSYEQYF
-	-	TRBV13	TRBJ2-3	TGTGCCAGCAGCTCGTCTACCGGGGACACAGATACGCAGTATTTT	CASSSSTGDTDTQYF
-	-	TRBV13	TRBJ1-4	TGTGCCAGCTCCCGAGGCTCTAATGAAAAACTGTTTTTT	CASSRGSNEKLFF
-	-	TRBV15	TRBJ1-2	TGTGCCACCAGCAGAGATTACGGGCAGGGCGGCGGCGACACCTTC	CATSRDYGQGGGDTF